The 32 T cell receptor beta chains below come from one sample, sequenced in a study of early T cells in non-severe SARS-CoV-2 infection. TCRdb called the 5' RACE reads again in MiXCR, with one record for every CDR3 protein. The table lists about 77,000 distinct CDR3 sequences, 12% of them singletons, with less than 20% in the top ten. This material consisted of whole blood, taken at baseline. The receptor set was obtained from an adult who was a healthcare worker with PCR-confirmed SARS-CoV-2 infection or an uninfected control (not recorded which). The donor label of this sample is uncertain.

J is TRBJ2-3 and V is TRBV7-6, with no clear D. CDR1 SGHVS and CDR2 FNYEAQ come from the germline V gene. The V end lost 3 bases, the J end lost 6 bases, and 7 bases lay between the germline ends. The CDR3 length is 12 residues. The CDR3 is CASSFGDDTQYF. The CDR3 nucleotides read TGTGCCAGCAGCTTCGGTGATGATACGCAGTATTTT.

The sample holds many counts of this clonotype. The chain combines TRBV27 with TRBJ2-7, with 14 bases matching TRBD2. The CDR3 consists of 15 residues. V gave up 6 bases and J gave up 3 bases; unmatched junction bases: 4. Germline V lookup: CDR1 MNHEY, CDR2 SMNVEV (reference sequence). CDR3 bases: TGTGCCAGCAGGGGACTAGCGGGAGTCTTCTACGAGCAGTACTTC. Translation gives CASRGLAGVFYEQYF.

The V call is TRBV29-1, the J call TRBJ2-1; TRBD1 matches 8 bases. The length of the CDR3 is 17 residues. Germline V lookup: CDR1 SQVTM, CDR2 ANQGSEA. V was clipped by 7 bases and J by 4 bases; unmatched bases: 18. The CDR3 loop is CSAIVQTGGFSYNEQFF. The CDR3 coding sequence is TGCAGCGCTATCGTACAAACAGGGGGTTTCTCTTACAATGAGCAGTTCTTC.

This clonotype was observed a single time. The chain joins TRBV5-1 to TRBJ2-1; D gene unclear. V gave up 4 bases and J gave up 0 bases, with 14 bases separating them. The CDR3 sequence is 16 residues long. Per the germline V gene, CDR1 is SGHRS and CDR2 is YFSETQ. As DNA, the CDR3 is TGCGCCAGCAGCGCGGAACCCCAAAGCTCCTACAATGAGCAGTTCTTC. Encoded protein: CASSAEPQSSYNEQFF. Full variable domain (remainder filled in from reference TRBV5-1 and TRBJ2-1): KAGVTQTPRYLIKTRGQQVTLSCSPISGHRSVSWYQQTPGQGLQFLFEYFSETQRNKGNFPGRFSGRQFSNSRSEMNVSTLELGDSALYLCASSAEPQSSYNEQFFGPGTRLTVL.

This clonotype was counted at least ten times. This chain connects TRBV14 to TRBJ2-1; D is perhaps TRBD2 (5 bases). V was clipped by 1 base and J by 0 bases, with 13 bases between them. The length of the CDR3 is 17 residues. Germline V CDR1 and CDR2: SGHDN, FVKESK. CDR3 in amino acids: CASSQGGGSSSYNEQFF. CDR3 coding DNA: TGTGCCAGCAGCCAAGGAGGTGGGAGTTCCTCCTACAATGAGCAGTTCTTC.

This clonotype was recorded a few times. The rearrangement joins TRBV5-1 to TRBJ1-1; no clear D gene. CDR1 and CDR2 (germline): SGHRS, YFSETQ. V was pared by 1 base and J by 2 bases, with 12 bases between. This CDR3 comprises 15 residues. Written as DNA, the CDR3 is TGCGCCAGCAGCTTGCTTAGGCCCCAAAACACTGAAGCTTTCTTT. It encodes CASSLLRPQNTEAFF.

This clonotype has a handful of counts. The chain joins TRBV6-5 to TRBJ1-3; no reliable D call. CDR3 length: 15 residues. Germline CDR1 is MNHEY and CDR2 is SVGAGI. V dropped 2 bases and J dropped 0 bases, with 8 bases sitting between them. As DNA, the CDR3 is TGTGCCAGCAGTTACAGGCAGAGCTCTGGAAACACCATATATTTT. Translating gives CASSYRQSSGNTIYF.

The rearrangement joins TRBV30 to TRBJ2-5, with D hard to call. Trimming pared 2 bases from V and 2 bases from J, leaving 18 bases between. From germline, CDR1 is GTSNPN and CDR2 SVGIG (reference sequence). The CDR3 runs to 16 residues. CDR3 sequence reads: CAWSSGFQQTQETQYF. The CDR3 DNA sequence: TGTGCCTGGAGTTCGGGTTTTCAGCAGACTCAAGAGACCCAGTACTTC.

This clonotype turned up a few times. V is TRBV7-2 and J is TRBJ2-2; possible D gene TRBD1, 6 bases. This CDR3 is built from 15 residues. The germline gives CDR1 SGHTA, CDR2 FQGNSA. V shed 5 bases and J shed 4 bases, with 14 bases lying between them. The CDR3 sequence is CASSRVWGPTGELFF. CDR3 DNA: TGTGCCAGCAGCCGGGTATGGGGGCCCACCGGGGAGCTGTTTTTT.

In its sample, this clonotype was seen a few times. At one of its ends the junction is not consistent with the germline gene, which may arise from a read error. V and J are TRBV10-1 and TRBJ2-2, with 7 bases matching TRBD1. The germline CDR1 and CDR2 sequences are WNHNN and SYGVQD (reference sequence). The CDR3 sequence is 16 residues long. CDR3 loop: CASSEFSTGNAGELFF. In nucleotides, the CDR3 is TGCGCCAGCAGTGAGTTTTCGACAGGGAACGCCGGGGAGCTGTTTTTT.

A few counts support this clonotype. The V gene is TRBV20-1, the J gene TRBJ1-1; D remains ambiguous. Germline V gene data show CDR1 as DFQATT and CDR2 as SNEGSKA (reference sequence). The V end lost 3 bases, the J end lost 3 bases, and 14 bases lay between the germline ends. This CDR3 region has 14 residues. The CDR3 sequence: CSAREDGGDTEAFF. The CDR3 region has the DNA TGCAGTGCTAGGGAGGACGGCGGTGACACTGAAGCTTTCTTT.

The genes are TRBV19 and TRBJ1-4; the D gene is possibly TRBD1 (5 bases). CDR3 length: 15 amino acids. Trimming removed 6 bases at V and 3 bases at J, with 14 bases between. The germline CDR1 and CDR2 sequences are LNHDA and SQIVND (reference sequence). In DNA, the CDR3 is TGTGCCAGTAGCGACCTTAGAGGGGCTAATGAAAAACTGTTTTTT. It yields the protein CASSDLRGANEKLFF.

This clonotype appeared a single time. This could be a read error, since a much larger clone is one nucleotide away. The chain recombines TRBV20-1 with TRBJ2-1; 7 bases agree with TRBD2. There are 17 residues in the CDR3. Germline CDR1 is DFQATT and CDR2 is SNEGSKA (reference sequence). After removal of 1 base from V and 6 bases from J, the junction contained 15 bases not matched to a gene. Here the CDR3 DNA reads TGCAGTGCTAGAGTGATCGGGCTAGTGGGAGGGCCCAATGAGCAGTTCTTC. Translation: CSARVIGLVGGPNEQFF.

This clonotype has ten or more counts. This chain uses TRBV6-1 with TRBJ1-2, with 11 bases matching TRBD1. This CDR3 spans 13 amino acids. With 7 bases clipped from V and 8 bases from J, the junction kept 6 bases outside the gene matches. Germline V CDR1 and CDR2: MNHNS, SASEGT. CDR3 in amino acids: CASNRDRGAGYTF. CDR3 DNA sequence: TGTGCCAGCAACCGGGACAGGGGGGCAGGCTACACCTTC.

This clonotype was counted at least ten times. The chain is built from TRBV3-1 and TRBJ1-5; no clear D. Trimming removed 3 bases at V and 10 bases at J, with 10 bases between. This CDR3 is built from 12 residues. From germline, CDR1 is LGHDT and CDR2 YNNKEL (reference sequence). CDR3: CASSQGDRPQHF. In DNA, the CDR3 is TGTGCCAGCAGCCAGGGTGACCGACCCCAGCATTTT.

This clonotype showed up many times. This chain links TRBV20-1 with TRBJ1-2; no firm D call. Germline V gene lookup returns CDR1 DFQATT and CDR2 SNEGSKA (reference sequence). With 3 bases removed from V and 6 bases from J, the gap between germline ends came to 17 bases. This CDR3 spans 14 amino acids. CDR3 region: CSASRGGRVDGYTF. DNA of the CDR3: TGCAGTGCTAGTCGCGGAGGGAGGGTAGATGGCTACACCTTC.

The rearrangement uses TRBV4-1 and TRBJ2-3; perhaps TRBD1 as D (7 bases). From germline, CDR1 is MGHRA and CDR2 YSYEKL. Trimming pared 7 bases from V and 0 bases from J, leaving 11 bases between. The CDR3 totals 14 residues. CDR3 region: CASTGGLSTDTQYF. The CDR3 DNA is TGCGCCAGCACAGGGGGGTTAAGCACAGATACGCAGTATTTT.

This CDR3 reads CASSLKGRDTEAFF. In nucleotides, the CDR3 is TGTGCCAGCAGTTTAAAGGGTCGGGACACTGAAGCTTTCTTT. The chain couples TRBV27 to TRBJ1-1; D remains ambiguous. The germline gives CDR1 MNHEY, CDR2 SMNVEV (reference sequence). V was cut by 2 bases and J by 3 bases, with 10 bases left in between. The CDR3 is 14 residues long.

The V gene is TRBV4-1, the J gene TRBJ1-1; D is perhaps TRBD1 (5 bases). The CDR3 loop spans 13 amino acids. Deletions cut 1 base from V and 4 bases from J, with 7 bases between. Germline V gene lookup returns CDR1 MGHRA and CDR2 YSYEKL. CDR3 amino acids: CASSQGQGTEAFF. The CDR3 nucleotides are TGCGCCAGCAGCCAAGGCCAGGGCACTGAAGCTTTCTTT.

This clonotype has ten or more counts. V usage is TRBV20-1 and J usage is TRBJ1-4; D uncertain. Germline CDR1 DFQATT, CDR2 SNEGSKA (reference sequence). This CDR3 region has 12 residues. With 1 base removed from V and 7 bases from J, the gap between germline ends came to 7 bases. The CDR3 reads CSARAGLEKLFF. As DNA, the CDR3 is TGCAGTGCTAGAGCCGGGCTTGAAAAACTGTTTTTT.

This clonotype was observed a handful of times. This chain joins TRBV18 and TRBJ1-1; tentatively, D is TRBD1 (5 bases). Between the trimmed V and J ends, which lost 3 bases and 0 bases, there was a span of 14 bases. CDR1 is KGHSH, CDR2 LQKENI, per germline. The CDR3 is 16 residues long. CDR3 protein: CASSPRIQDMNTEAFF. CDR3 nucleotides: TGTGCCAGCTCACCTAGGATACAGGACATGAACACTGAAGCTTTCTTT.

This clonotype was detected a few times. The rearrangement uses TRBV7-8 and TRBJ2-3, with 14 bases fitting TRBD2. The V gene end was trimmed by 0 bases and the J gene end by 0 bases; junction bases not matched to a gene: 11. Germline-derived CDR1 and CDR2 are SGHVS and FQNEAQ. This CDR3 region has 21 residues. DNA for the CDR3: TGTGCCAGCAGCTTAGCAGGACTAGCGGGGGGCGGGGAACCTAGCACAGATACGCAGTATTTT. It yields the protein CASSLAGLAGGGEPSTDTQYF.

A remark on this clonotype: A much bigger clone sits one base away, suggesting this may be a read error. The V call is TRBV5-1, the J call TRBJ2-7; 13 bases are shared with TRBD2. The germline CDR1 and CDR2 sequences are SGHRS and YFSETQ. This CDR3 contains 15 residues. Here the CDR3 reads CTSSWTSGGEYEQYF. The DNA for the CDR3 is TGCACCAGCAGCTGGACTAGCGGGGGCGAATACGAGCAGTACTTC.

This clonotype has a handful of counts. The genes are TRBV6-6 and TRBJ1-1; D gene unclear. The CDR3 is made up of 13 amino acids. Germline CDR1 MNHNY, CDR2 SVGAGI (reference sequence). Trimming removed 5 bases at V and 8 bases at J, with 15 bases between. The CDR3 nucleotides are TGTGCCAGCAGTCCGCATAGTACGGCGGAAGCTTTCTTT. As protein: CASSPHSTAEAFF.

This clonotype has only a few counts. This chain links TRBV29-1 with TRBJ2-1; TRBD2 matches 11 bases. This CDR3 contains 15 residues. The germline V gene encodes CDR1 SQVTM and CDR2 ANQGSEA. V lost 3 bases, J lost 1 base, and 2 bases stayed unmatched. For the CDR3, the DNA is TGCAGCGTTGAGGGACTAGCGGCATCCTACAATGAGCAGTTCTTC. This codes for CSVEGLAASYNEQFF.

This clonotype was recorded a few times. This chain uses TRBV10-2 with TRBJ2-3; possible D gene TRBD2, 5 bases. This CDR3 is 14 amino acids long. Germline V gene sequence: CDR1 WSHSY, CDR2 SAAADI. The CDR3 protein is CARLQLQPADTQYF. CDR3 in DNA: TGCGCAAGACTACAATTACAACCCGCAGATACGCAGTATTTT.

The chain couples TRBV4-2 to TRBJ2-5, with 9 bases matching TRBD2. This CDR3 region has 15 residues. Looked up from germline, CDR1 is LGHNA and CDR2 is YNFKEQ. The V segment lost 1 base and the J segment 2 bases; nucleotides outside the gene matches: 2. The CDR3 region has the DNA TGTGCCAGCAGCCAAGGCAGCGGGGGGCAAGAGACCCAGTACTTC. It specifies CASSQGSGGQETQYF.

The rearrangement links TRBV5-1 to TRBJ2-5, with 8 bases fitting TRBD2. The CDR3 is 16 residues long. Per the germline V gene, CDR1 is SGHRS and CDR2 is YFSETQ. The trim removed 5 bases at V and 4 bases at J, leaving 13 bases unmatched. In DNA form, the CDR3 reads TGCGCCAGCAGTCAAGCCCTAGCGGGCGGCGGAGAGACCCAGTACTTC. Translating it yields CASSQALAGGGETQYF.

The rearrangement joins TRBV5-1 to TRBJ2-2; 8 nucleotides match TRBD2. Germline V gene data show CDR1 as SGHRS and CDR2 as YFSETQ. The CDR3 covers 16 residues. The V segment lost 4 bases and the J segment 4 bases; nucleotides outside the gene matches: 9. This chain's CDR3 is CASSAPGLVSTGELFF. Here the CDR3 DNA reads TGCGCCAGCAGCGCCCCGGGACTAGTCTCCACCGGGGAGCTGTTTTTT.

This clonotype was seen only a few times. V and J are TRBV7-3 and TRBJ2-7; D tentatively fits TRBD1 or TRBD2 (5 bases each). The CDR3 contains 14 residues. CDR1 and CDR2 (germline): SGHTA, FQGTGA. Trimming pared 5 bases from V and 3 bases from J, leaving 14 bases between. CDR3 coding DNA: TGTGCCAGCAGCCCCTCAGGGACGGTCTACGAGCAGTACTTC. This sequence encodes CASSPSGTVYEQYF.

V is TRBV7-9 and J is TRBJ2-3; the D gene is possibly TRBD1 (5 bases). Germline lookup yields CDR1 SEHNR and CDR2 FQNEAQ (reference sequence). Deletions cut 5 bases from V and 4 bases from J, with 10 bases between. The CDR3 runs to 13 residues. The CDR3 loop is CASSPGHPDTQYF. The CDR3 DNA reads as TGTGCCAGCAGCCCCGGACACCCAGATACGCAGTATTTT.

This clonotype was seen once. CDR3 residues: CASSLAGFTDTQYF. In DNA, the CDR3 is TGTGCCAGCAGTCTAGCGGGTTTCACAGATACGCAGTATTTT. This chain uses TRBV6-1 with TRBJ2-3, with 8 nucleotides matching TRBD2. The CDR3 loop spans 14 amino acids. Germline trimming cut 5 bases from V and 2 bases from J; bases unmatched to any gene: 3. Per germline, CDR1 MNHNS and CDR2 SASEGT.